The 22 T cell receptor beta chains below all came from one sample that was sequenced in a study of cytomegalovirus exposure and HLA in healthy donors. This table comes from immunoSEQ multiplex PCR, and its TCRdb copy is limited to in-frame clones, with some not included. In the table there are about 130,000 clones, under 90% of which are singletons. Sequenced input: PBMCs. These receptors originate from a woman aged 18-29 years in good health and CMV-seronegative.

The chain is built from TRBV13 and TRBJ2-7; 10 nucleotides line up with TRBD2. Per germline, CDR1 PRHDT and CDR2 FYEKMQ (reference sequence). V shed 5 bases, J shed 0 bases, and the junction held 4 bases outside the gene matches. CDR3 length: 15 residues. In DNA, the CDR3 is TGTGCCAGCAGCGTGCCTAGCGGGGGCTCCTACGAGCAGTACTTC. Amino acids: CASSVPSGGSYEQYF.

The chain carries TRBV28 and TRBJ1-5, with a possible D match to TRBD1 (5 bases). The CDR3 sequence is 15 residues long. V lost 3 bases to trimming and J lost 8 bases, with 17 bases between them. The germline gives CDR1 MDHEN, CDR2 SYDVKM. The CDR3: CASSFRSGFKEPQHF. The CDR3 nucleotides read TGTGCCAGCAGTTTCAGGTCAGGGTTTAAGGAGCCCCAGCATTTT.

The chain has TRBV5-1 and TRBJ2-2; 15 bases are shared with TRBD2. CDR3 length equals 16 residues. Germline V CDR1 and CDR2: SGHRS, YFSETQ. Trimming took 4 bases from V and 8 from J; bases not matched to a gene: 6. This CDR3 is CASSNGLAGGSGELFF. CDR3 in DNA: TGCGCCAGCAGCAACGGACTAGCGGGAGGGAGTGGGGAGCTGTTTTTT.

The V call is TRBV28, the J call TRBJ2-3, with TRBD1 matching 10 bases. The V gene end was trimmed by 2 bases and the J gene end by 15 bases; junction bases not matched to a gene: 11. There are 14 residues in the CDR3. Looked up from germline, CDR1 is MDHEN and CDR2 is SYDVKM. The chain's CDR3 is CASSLPSTTGGAYF. The CDR3 bases are TGTGCCAGCAGTTTACCTTCCACGACAGGGGGCGCATATTTT.

This clone was observed a single time. The chain links TRBV28 to TRBJ2-5; tentative D call: TRBD2 (7 bases). Germline-derived CDR1 and CDR2 are MDHEN and SYDVKM. Deletions cut 0 bases from V and 4 bases from J, with 18 bases between. The CDR3 covers 17 residues. The DNA for the CDR3 is TGTGCCAGCAGTTTATGGGGGTCGCGGGGGCGGGGAGAGACCCAGTACTTC. Its translation: CASSLWGSRGRGETQYF.

V gene TRBV15 combines with J gene TRBJ2-7, with 8 bases matching TRBD2. CDR1 and CDR2 from the germline V gene are LNHNV and YYDKDF (reference sequence). V lost 5 bases, J lost 4 bases, and 13 bases stayed unmatched. CDR3 length: 16 amino acids. CDR3 protein: CATSSQPRGRFYEQYF. Here the CDR3 DNA reads TGTGCCACCAGCTCCCAACCGCGCGGGAGGTTTTACGAGCAGTACTTC.

The chain couples TRBV28 to TRBJ2-2, with D perhaps TRBD2 (5 bases). V gave up 5 bases and J gave up 0 bases, with 13 bases separating them. The CDR3 totals 16 residues. Germline CDR1 MDHEN, CDR2 SYDVKM. Here the CDR3 reads CASSPLGAANTGELFF. In nucleotides, the CDR3 is TGTGCCAGCAGTCCTTTAGGAGCGGCGAACACCGGGGAGCTGTTTTTT.

The chain uses TRBV29-1 and TRBJ2-5, with a possible D match to TRBD2 (6 bases). The CDR3 is 16 residues long. Germline V gene data show CDR1 as SQVTM and CDR2 as ANQGSEA. Trimming left V 3 bases short and J 2 bases short, with 19 bases between. The CDR3 here is CSVEGSVRAGQETQYF. The DNA for the CDR3 is TGCAGCGTTGAGGGGAGTGTCCGGGCGGGACAAGAGACCCAGTACTTC.

This clone was seen only a few times. Within the sample, other DNA sequences also encode this same CDR3. This rearrangement joins TRBV19 to TRBJ2-7, with 11 positions matching TRBD2. V shed 3 bases and J 2 bases; nucleotides not matched to a gene: 3. Germline CDR1 LNHDA, CDR2 SQIVND (reference sequence). This CDR3 is 15 amino acids long. CDR3 sequence reads: CASSIRLAGPYEQYF. The CDR3 DNA reads TGTGCCAGTAGTATCCGACTAGCGGGACCCTACGAGCAGTACTTC.

The V and J genes are TRBV5-5 and TRBJ2-3, with D perhaps matching TRBD2 (6 bases). CDR1 is SGHKS, CDR2 YYEKEE, per germline (reference sequence). The CDR3 extends over 16 amino acids. The V end lost 2 bases, the J end lost 0 bases, and 13 bases lay between the germline ends. This CDR3 is CASSFPTSWSTDTQYF. The CDR3 DNA is TGTGCCAGCAGCTTCCCTACTAGCTGGAGCACAGATACGCAGTATTTT. The whole variable domain, remainder taken from reference TRBV5-5 and TRBJ2-3, is DAGVTQSPTHLIKTRGQQVTLRCSPISGHKSVSWYQQVLGQGPQFIFQYYEKEERGRGNFPDRFSARQFPNYSSELNVNALLLGDSALYLCASSFPTSWSTDTQYFGPGTRLTVL.

The chain recombines TRBV19 with TRBJ2-3, with 8 bases lining up with TRBD2. V was pared by 3 bases and J by 3 bases, with 2 bases of the junction left unmatched. Germline CDR1 reads LNHDA; CDR2 reads SQIVND (reference sequence). The CDR3 sequence is 14 residues long. The CDR3 DNA sequence: TGTGCCAGTAGTATTCTAGCGGGTACAGATACGCAGTATTTT. Its protein is CASSILAGTDTQYF.

This chain's CDR3 is CASSLGRLAVSTNYEQYF. The CDR3 coding sequence is TGCGCCAGCAGCTTGGGTAGACTAGCGGTTTCAACGAACTACGAGCAGTACTTC. The V gene is TRBV5-1, the J gene TRBJ2-7; TRBD2 aligns across 9 bases. J was trimmed by 3 bases and V by 0 bases; bases with no gene match: 13. The V gene's germline CDR1 is SGHRS and CDR2 YFSETQ. This CDR3 has 18 residues.

The chain uses TRBV11-3 and TRBJ2-1; TRBD2 agrees at 12 bases. The V gene end was trimmed by 4 bases and the J gene end by 7 bases; junction bases not matched to a gene: 5. This CDR3 is built from 15 residues. Germline V lookup: CDR1 SGHNT, CDR2 YENEEA. The CDR3 nucleotides are TGTGCCAGCAGCTCCGGACTAGCGGGACAGAATGAGCAGTTCTTC. Translated: CASSSGLAGQNEQFF.

The chain joins TRBV4-1 to TRBJ2-2; perhaps TRBD1 as D (5 bases). In germline, CDR1 is MGHRA, CDR2 YSYEKL. The CDR3 totals 17 residues. Trimming took 0 bases from V and 0 from J, leaving 11 bases between them. The CDR3 loop is CASSQDFDRTNTGELFF. CDR3 coding DNA: TGCGCCAGCAGCCAAGATTTTGACAGAACGAACACCGGGGAGCTGTTTTTT.

The CDR3 loop is CASSFGTGRYGYTF. CDR3 in DNA: TGTGCCAGCAGCTTTGGGACAGGGCGATATGGCTACACCTTC. J is TRBJ1-2 and V is TRBV11-2; the match to TRBD1 covers 9 bases. Germline loops: CDR1 SGHAT, CDR2 FQNNGV. The CDR3 runs 14 residues. Unmatched junction bases numbered 4, after V lost 3 bases and J lost 5 bases.

This clone was observed a single time. The chain carries TRBV10-1 and TRBJ1-1; 8 bases are shared with TRBD1. The CDR3 contains 14 residues. V shed 6 bases, J shed 3 bases, and the junction held 6 bases outside the gene matches. The V gene's germline CDR1 is WNHNN and CDR2 SYGVQD (reference sequence). The CDR3 reads CASSQGQEDTEAFF. CDR3 nucleotide sequence: TGCGCCAGCAGCCAGGGACAGGAGGACACTGAAGCTTTCTTT.

The genes are TRBV2 and TRBJ2-3; 7 nucleotides line up with TRBD1. V was clipped by 7 bases and J by 2 bases; unmatched bases: 6. The length of the CDR3 is 14 residues. The germline CDR1 and CDR2 sequences are SNHLY and FYNNEI. The CDR3 sequence: CASTGTDNTDTQYF. CDR3 in DNA: TGTGCCAGCACTGGGACAGACAACACAGATACGCAGTATTTT.

V and J are TRBV11-3 and TRBJ2-1; 14 bases agree with TRBD2. The CDR3 is 16 amino acids. CDR1 and CDR2 (germline): SGHNT, YENEEA. V trimming: 4 bases; J trimming: 10 bases; junction bases outside the gene matches: 9. CDR3 protein: CASSSSGLAGVREQFF. The CDR3 DNA sequence: TGTGCCAGCAGCTCCTCGGGACTAGCGGGGGTTCGGGAGCAGTTCTTC.

J is TRBJ2-3 and V is TRBV28; the D gene is possibly TRBD1 (6 bases). V shed 6 bases and J shed 5 bases, with 12 bases lying between them. Germline V gene lookup returns CDR1 MDHEN and CDR2 SYDVKM. The length of the CDR3 is 13 residues. The CDR3 bases are TGTGCCAGCAGGGAGCAGGGGATAGATACGCAGTATTTT. Its translation is CASREQGIDTQYF.

The gene calls are TRBV15 and TRBJ2-5; 9 bases fit TRBD1. The CDR3 extends over 16 amino acids. Trimming removed 1 base from V and 5 bases from J; junction bases left unmatched: 8. The germline V gene encodes CDR1 LNHNV and CDR2 YYDKDF (reference sequence). The DNA for the CDR3 is TGTGCCACCAGCAGAGCCGGGACAGGGTTTTCGGAGACCCAGTACTTC. This translates into CATSRAGTGFSETQYF. The complete variable domain, with remaining parts taken from reference TRBV15 and TRBJ2-5, reads DAMVIQNPRYQVTQFGKPVTLSCSQTLNHNVMYWYQQKSSQAPKLLFHYYDKDFNNEADTPDNFQSRRPNTSFCFLDIRSPGLGDTAMYLCATSRAGTGFSETQYFGPGTRLLVL.

This rearrangement joins TRBV30 to TRBJ2-7, with TRBD2 matching 10 bases. The germline V gene has CDR1 GTSNPN and CDR2 SVGIG (reference sequence). The CDR3 has 15 amino acids. J lost 4 bases, V lost 4 bases, and 10 bases had no gene match. This chain's CDR3 is CAWNWGAGGPYEQYF. CDR3 nucleotide sequence: TGTGCCTGGAATTGGGGAGCGGGAGGGCCGTACGAGCAGTACTTC.

This chain joins TRBV27 and TRBJ2-3, with 13 bases identical to TRBD2. Germline CDR1 and CDR2: MNHEY and SMNVEV (reference sequence). The junction had 4 bases not matched to a gene; V was cut back by 3 bases and J by 4 bases. The length of the CDR3 is 16 residues. The CDR3 DNA reads as TGTGCCAGCAGTTTTCTACTAGCGGGAGGGCCAGATACGCAGTATTTT. Its translation is CASSFLLAGGPDTQYF.